These 29 T cell receptor beta chains originate from one sample sequenced in a study of blood T cell repertoires in COVID-19. Data came from immunoSEQ multiplex PCR; TCRdb stores just in-frame clones and leaves some out. Among 100,000 to 150,000 clones listed, 79% were seen once. Sequenced: peripheral blood. These TCRs come from a man aged 35 to 55 with active or convalescent COVID-19.

The chain has TRBV3-1 (or the pseudogene TRBV3-2) and TRBJ1-4; D might be TRBD1 (6 bases). The CDR3 sequence is 15 residues long. V shed 3 bases and J shed 6 bases, with 14 bases lying between them. CDR1 LGHDT and CDR2 YNNKEL come from the germline V gene (reference sequence). The CDR3 protein is CASSQVGGAHEKLFF. The CDR3, as DNA: TGTGCCAGCAGCCAGGTTGGGGGGGCTCATGAAAAACTGTTTTTT.

Comments on this clone: Germline is not matched at one junction end, which may reflect a read error. The chain combines TRBV6-5 with TRBJ1-2; D remains ambiguous. The CDR3 is 14 residues long. The germline gives CDR1 MNHEY, CDR2 SVGAGI. The CDR3, as DNA: TGTGCCAGCCGTTATACGAGGCGGAACTATGGCTACACCTTC. Its protein product is CASRYTRRNYGYTF.

The rearrangement uses TRBV11-2 and TRBJ1-4, with a tentative D call TRBD1 (5 bases). The CDR3 loop spans 13 amino acids. V was cut by 2 bases and J by 8 bases, with 9 bases left in between. The V gene's germline CDR1 is SGHAT and CDR2 FQNNGV. Here the CDR3 DNA reads TGTGCCAGCAGCTTATTAGGGGTCGAAAAACTGTTTTTT. As protein: CASSLLGVEKLFF.

The V gene is TRBV5-5, the J gene TRBJ1-4; the D gene is possibly TRBD1 (6 bases). V dropped 5 bases and J dropped 5 bases, with 13 bases sitting between them. Germline V lookup: CDR1 SGHKS, CDR2 YYEKEE (reference sequence). The CDR3 spans 14 residues. The CDR3 bases are TGTGCCAGCAGTTTACAGGGTGTGAATGAAAAACTGTTTTTT. Translation gives CASSLQGVNEKLFF.

The chain joins TRBV9 to TRBJ1-1, with 7 bases aligning to TRBD1. This CDR3 has 14 amino acids. With V trimmed by 3 bases and J by 1 base, 3 bases remained unmatched. The germline V gene has CDR1 SGDLS and CDR2 YYNGEE. The CDR3 DNA sequence: TGTGCCAGCAGCGCCAGACAGGGGAACACTGAAGCTTTCTTT. This gives the protein CASSARQGNTEAFF.

The rearrangement links TRBV11-3 to TRBJ2-7, with D maybe TRBD1 (6 bases). The CDR3 is 13 amino acids. The V gene lost 9 bases and the J gene lost 1 base, with 13 bases spanning the gap. Germline CDR1 is SGHNT and CDR2 is YENEEA. The CDR3 DNA reads TGTGCCAGTGCCGAGAGGGGGTCCTACGAGCAGTACTTC. Its translation: CASAERGSYEQYF.

This clone was observed a single time. V is TRBV19 and J is TRBJ2-2; 14 bases agree with TRBD2. V lost 7 bases, J lost 0 bases, and 10 bases stayed unmatched. This CDR3 has 19 amino acids. The germline V gene encodes CDR1 LNHDA and CDR2 SQIVND (reference sequence). CDR3 nucleotide sequence: TGTGCCAGTACCCCCGGGGGGACTAGCGGGGGACCGAACACCGGGGAGCTGTTTTTT. It specifies CASTPGGTSGGPNTGELFF.

J is TRBJ1-3 and V is TRBV28; 9 positions match TRBD1. The CDR3 length is 18 residues. V was pared by 4 bases and J by 0 bases, with 10 bases of the junction left unmatched. Germline-derived CDR1 and CDR2 are MDHEN and SYDVKM. The CDR3 reads CASSSTPGTGFSGNTIYF. The DNA of the CDR3 is TGTGCCAGCAGTTCTACCCCCGGGACAGGGTTCTCTGGAAACACCATATATTTT.

This clone has just one count. Other DNA sequences of this sample code for an identical CDR3. This chain uses TRBV11-2 with TRBJ1-1, with 8 bases fitting TRBD1. J lost 2 bases, V lost 3 bases, and 2 bases had no gene match. CDR1 is SGHAT and CDR2 is FQNNGV in the germline V gene. The CDR3 totals 14 residues. CDR3 protein: CASSFGQGNTEAFF. CDR3 DNA: TGTGCCAGCAGCTTTGGACAGGGAAACACTGAAGCTTTCTTT.

The J gene is TRBJ2-2, the V gene TRBV5-1; D is perhaps TRBD1 (6 bases). CDR1 SGHRS and CDR2 YFSETQ come from the germline V gene. The CDR3 sequence is 15 residues long. The V gene lost 0 bases and the J gene lost 7 bases, with 13 bases spanning the gap. The CDR3 sequence is CASSLGDPGVGELFF. The CDR3 coding sequence is TGCGCCAGCAGCTTGGGAGACCCAGGGGTCGGGGAGCTGTTTTTT.

The chain recombines TRBV4-2 with TRBJ2-3; 7 nucleotides line up with TRBD2. Germline lookup yields CDR1 LGHNA and CDR2 YNFKEQ. The CDR3 runs to 16 residues. With 0 bases clipped from V and 5 bases from J, the junction kept 8 bases outside the gene matches. The CDR3 nucleotides read TGTGCCAGCAGCCAAGATCGGACGGGAGGTGGAGATACGCAGTATTTT. The encoded protein is CASSQDRTGGGDTQYF.

V and J are TRBV5-1 and TRBJ1-1, with unresolved D. The V end was cut by 2 bases, the J end by 1 base, with 18 bases between. This CDR3 has 17 residues. CDR1 SGHRS and CDR2 YFSETQ come from the germline V gene. The CDR3 DNA sequence: TGCGCCAGCAGCTTATTAGCGAGAGGTGCCGCGAACACTGAAGCTTTCTTT. It is translated as CASSLLARGAANTEAFF.

The chain is built from TRBV28 and TRBJ2-7, with 7 positions matching TRBD1. CDR1 and CDR2 (germline): MDHEN, SYDVKM. The CDR3 consists of 16 residues. V gave up 1 base and J gave up 3 bases; unmatched junction bases: 9. For the CDR3, the DNA is TGTGCCAGCAGTTTATCCGGGACAGCTTATCACTACGAGCAGTACTTC. Translation gives CASSLSGTAYHYEQYF. Combining the CDR3 with reference TRBV28 and TRBJ2-7 gives the whole variable domain DVKVTQSSRYLVKRTGEKVFLECVQDMDHENMFWYRQDPGLGLRLIYFSYDVKMKEKGDIPEGYSVSREKKERFSLILESASTNQTSMYLCASSLSGTAYHYEQYFGPGTRLTVT.

This clone appeared once. The rearrangement uses TRBV6-1 and TRBJ2-7; 8 nucleotides match TRBD2. V shed 2 bases and J 12 bases; nucleotides not matched to a gene: 9. The germline CDR1 and CDR2 sequences are MNHNS and SASEGT. This CDR3 region has 13 residues. CDR3 in DNA: TGTGCCAGCAGTGAATTAGGGACTAGGCAAGCGTACTTC. Protein sequence: CASSELGTRQAYF.

CDR3 nucleotides: TGTGCCAGCAGCTTAGAGCGATGGACAGGGGAAAACGAACAAGAGACCCAGTACTTC. Its translation: CASSLERWTGENEQETQYF. The chain combines TRBV13 with TRBJ2-5, with 9 bases that match TRBD1. Per the germline V gene, CDR1 is PRHDT and CDR2 is FYEKMQ (reference sequence). Trimming took 1 base from V and 2 from J; bases not matched to a gene: 14. This CDR3 comprises 19 residues. The complete variable domain, with remaining parts taken from reference TRBV13 and TRBJ2-5, reads AAGVIQSPRHLIKEKRETATLKCYPIPRHDTVYWYQQGPGQDPQFLISFYEKMQSDKGSIPDRFSAQQFSDYHSELNMSSLELGDSALYFCASSLERWTGENEQETQYFGPGTRLLVL.

This chain connects TRBV10-3 to TRBJ2-7; 12 bases line up with TRBD1. V lost 8 bases, J lost 7 bases, and 3 bases stayed unmatched. The V gene's germline CDR1 is ENHRY and CDR2 SYGVKD. The CDR3 consists of 12 residues. CDR3 region: CAIGTGGREQYF. The CDR3 nucleotides are TGTGCCATCGGGACAGGGGGCAGAGAGCAGTACTTC.

This clone was recorded only once. This rearrangement joins TRBV30 to TRBJ1-1, with D hard to call. Between the trimmed V and J ends, which lost 0 bases and 7 bases, there was a span of 9 bases. This CDR3 is 12 amino acids long. The germline gives CDR1 GTSNPN, CDR2 SVGIG (reference sequence). The CDR3 is CAWSVPGIEAFF. In nucleotides, the CDR3 is TGTGCCTGGAGTGTACCCGGTATTGAAGCTTTCTTT.

This clone occurred a few times. The chain has TRBV5-1 and TRBJ1-5; D possibly corresponds to TRBD1 (5 bases). Between the trimmed V and J ends, which lost 0 bases and 3 bases, there was a span of 10 bases. This CDR3 has 15 residues. Germline lookup yields CDR1 SGHRS and CDR2 YFSETQ. The CDR3 sequence: CASSLAGAANQPQHF. Here the CDR3 DNA reads TGCGCCAGCAGCTTGGCTGGGGCAGCCAATCAGCCCCAGCATTTT.

The chain has TRBV7-9 and TRBJ1-4; tentative D call: TRBD1 (6 bases). From germline, CDR1 is SEHNR and CDR2 FQNEAQ (reference sequence). The CDR3 loop spans 17 amino acids. The V gene lost 6 bases and the J gene lost 0 bases, with 17 bases spanning the gap. CDR3 DNA: TGTGCCAGCAGTGCCGGGACACAAGTTGCAACTAATGAAAAACTGTTTTTT. This gives the protein CASSAGTQVATNEKLFF. The full variable domain, rest sourced from reference TRBV7-9 and TRBJ1-4, is DTGVSQNPRHKITKRGQNVTFRCDPISEHNRLYWYRQTLGQGPEFLTYFQNEAQLEKSRLLSDRFSAERPKGSFSTLEIQRTEQGDSAMYLCASSAGTQVATNEKLFFGSGTQLSVL.

V is TRBV5-1 and J is TRBJ1-1; TRBD1 might be the D (5 bases). The length of the CDR3 is 17 residues. CDR1 is SGHRS, CDR2 YFSETQ, per germline. The V gene lost 4 bases and the J gene lost 0 bases, with 19 bases spanning the gap. The CDR3 region is CASSPFPTATLNTEAFF. Written as DNA, the CDR3 is TGCGCCAGCAGCCCCTTTCCGACAGCGACCTTGAACACTGAAGCTTTCTTT.

This clone occurred a few times. This rearrangement joins TRBV5-4 to TRBJ2-7; 7 nucleotides align to TRBD2. The length of the CDR3 is 14 residues. Germline-derived CDR1 and CDR2 are SGHNT and YYREEE (reference sequence). The V gene end was trimmed by 0 bases and the J gene end by 3 bases; junction bases not matched to a gene: 3. The CDR3 here is CASSLERGLYEQYF. CDR3 DNA: TGTGCCAGCAGCTTGGAGCGGGGACTCTACGAGCAGTACTTC.

The chain recombines TRBV7-9 with TRBJ1-6; D gene unclear. Trimming took 5 bases from V and 4 from J, leaving 12 bases between them. CDR3 length: 15 amino acids. Germline V CDR1 and CDR2: SEHNR, FQNEAQ (reference sequence). CDR3 sequence reads: CASSPGLTYNSPLHF. Here the CDR3 DNA reads TGTGCCAGCAGCCCCGGACTGACTTATAATTCACCCCTCCACTTT.

The genes are TRBV9 and TRBJ2-7; 11 bases match TRBD1. The CDR3 runs to 15 residues. CDR1 and CDR2 from the germline V gene are SGDLS and YYNGEE. V trimming: 0 bases; J trimming: 2 bases; junction bases outside the gene matches: 1. CDR3 sequence (DNA): TGTGCCAGCAGCGTAGAGGGACAGGGGGCCTACGAGCAGTACTTC. Amino acid sequence: CASSVEGQGAYEQYF.

This clone has a single count. The genes are TRBV11-3 and TRBJ2-6, with 9 bases identical to TRBD1. The CDR3 runs to 18 residues. In germline, CDR1 is SGHNT, CDR2 YENEEA. V lost 0 bases and J lost 1; bases outside the gene matches: 4. The DNA for the CDR3 is TGTGCCAGCAGCTTAGATACAGGGGGCCGTTCTGGGGCCAACGTCCTGACTTTC. Translating gives CASSLDTGGRSGANVLTF.

Only a few counts were recorded for this clone. V and J are TRBV11-2 and TRBJ1-6; D is possibly TRBD1 (5 bases). The CDR3 length is 13 residues. The germline CDR1 and CDR2 sequences are SGHAT and FQNNGV. V was shortened by 0 bases and J by 10 bases, with 7 bases between the two germline ends. The CDR3 protein is CASSLERGSPLHF. CDR3 in DNA: TGTGCCAGCAGCTTAGAAAGGGGATCACCCCTCCACTTT.

This chain links TRBV6-5 with TRBJ1-5; a weak D match, TRBD1 (5 bases). Trimming pared 8 bases from V and 0 bases from J, leaving 8 bases between. The CDR3 spans 13 residues. Per germline, CDR1 MNHEY and CDR2 SVGAGI. CDR3 protein: CASGGGSNQPQHF. The CDR3 bases are TGTGCCAGCGGGGGGGGTAGCAATCAGCCCCAGCATTTT.

The chain recombines TRBV4-3 with TRBJ2-2; 11 bases agree with TRBD2. The junction had 1 base not matched to a gene; V was cut back by 0 bases and J by 7 bases. This CDR3 spans 15 amino acids. CDR1 is LGHNA, CDR2 YSLEER, per germline. DNA of the CDR3: TGCGCCAGCAGCCAAGAGGGACTAGCGGACGGGGAGCTGTTTTTT. Its protein product is CASSQEGLADGELFF.

The CDR3 sequence: CAFPRGQYYGYTF. The DNA of the CDR3 is TGTGCCTTTCCTCGTGGGCAGTACTATGGCTACACCTTC. The chain couples TRBV30 to TRBJ1-2; D uncertain. Trimming stripped 7 bases from V and 3 bases from J, with 15 bases between. This CDR3 region has 13 residues. Germline CDR1 is GTSNPN and CDR2 is SVGIG (reference sequence).

The J gene is TRBJ1-6, the V gene TRBV5-1; TRBD1 is a possible D gene (6 bases). CDR1 and CDR2 (germline): SGHRS, YFSETQ. CDR3 length: 17 residues. Trimming removed 3 bases from V and 0 bases from J, with 13 bases in between. DNA of the CDR3: TGCGCCAGCAGCTCGACAGGTTTTAGCTCCTATAATTCACCCCTCCACTTT. Protein sequence: CASSSTGFSSYNSPLHF.